This T cell receptor beta chain was obtained from a study of blood T cell repertoires in COVID-19. Here immunoSEQ multiplex PCR was the method, and the copy in TCRdb shows in-frame clones only, minus some. The sample holds about 340,000 clones, approximately 90% seen once. The germline gives CDR1 SGHNT, CDR2 YYREEE (reference sequence). V dropped 4 bases and J dropped 5; count of bases not matched to a gene: 7. The CDR3 sequence is 16 residues long. The chain carries TRBV5-4 and TRBJ2-3; TRBD2 matches at 13 bases. The material sequenced was peripheral blood. The source is a young woman who had recovered from COVID-19. CDR3 sequence reads: CASSAGGLAGKDTQYF. The CDR3 nucleotides read TGTGCCAGCAGCGCGGGGGGACTAGCGGGAAAAGATACGCAGTATTTT. Together with reference TRBV5-4 and TRBJ2-3, the CDR3 gives the full variable domain: ETGVTQSPTHLIKTRGQQVTLRCSSQSGHNTVSWYQQALGQGPQFIFQYYREEENGRGNFPPRFSGLQFPNYSSELNVNALELDDSALYLCASSAGGLAGKDTQYFGPGTRLTVL.